The clone carrying this TCR beta chain has more than one count but fewer than ten. Antigen specificity is unknown. The data were taken from a study of T-cell memory formation after mild COVID-19. Background on the study: TCR clustering was largely donor specific. General observations from the study: Day 15 to 85 contracting clones showed balanced CD4/CD8; later expanders leaned CD4+. CM and EM subsets held most contracting CD4+ clones; EMRA held CD8+ ones.

TCRdb re-derived calls from the 5' RACE reads in MiXCR, one entry per CDR3 protein. The table records about 40,000 distinct CDR3 sequences, about 6.1% of them present only once. The clonotype comes from an adult who had mild COVID-19 (a few samples of this study predate the infection). Cell type and time point are not known. The sample was PBMCs or a T cell subset sorted from them (not recorded which).

In DNA, the CDR3 is TGTGCCAGTAGTACCCGGACTAGCGGGAGGGCCCGGGACAATGAGCAGTTCTTC. Encoded protein: CASSTRTSGRARDNEQFF. The rearrangement uses TRBV19 and TRBJ2-1, with 15 bases matching TRBD2. The CDR3 runs to 18 residues. The J segment lost 5 bases and the V segment lost 4 bases, leaving 9 bases of the junction unmatched. Per germline, CDR1 LNHDA and CDR2 SQIVND (reference sequence).